A selection of T cell receptor beta chains follows, all from one sample in a study of T cell changes during pregnancy in multiple sclerosis. Using immunoSEQ multiplex PCR, the repertoire was profiled, and TCRdb retains in-frame clones only, with some absent. Of almost 35,000 clones in the sample, over 75% are singletons; the top ten hold approximately 12%. The specimen comprised CD8+ T cells from peripheral blood mononuclear cells, sampled before pregnancy. These receptors were collected from a female donor with multiple sclerosis, enrolled in a pregnancy study. Each CDR3 is given with its conserved first and last residue. D genes are given only for firm matches. Part of the rows lack a size; the others show once, few, many or a class for expanded clones.

>TRBJ1-6|.|TRBV7-6|.
CASSLRSGADNSPLHF
TGTGCCAGCAGCTTACGTTCAGGGGCTGATAATTCACCCCTCCACTTT
>TRBJ1-3|.|TRBV7-9|.
CASSRRTPSRGLSGNTIYF
TGTGCCAGCAGCCGACGGACCCCTTCGAGAGGGTTATCTGGAAACACCATATATTTT
>TRBJ2-7|.|TRBV19|TRBD2
CASSSLFGLAGDEQYF
TGTGCCAGTAGTAGTCTTTTCGGACTAGCGGGAGACGAGCAGTACTTC
>TRBJ1-2|.|TRBV9|.
CASSASGWGRIYYGYTF
TGTGCCAGCAGCGCCTCGGGGTGGGGGCGGATATACTATGGCTACACCTTC
>TRBJ1-1|.|TRBV7-9|.
CASFPTGMNTEAFF
TGTGCCAGCTTCCCCACAGGGATGAACACTGAAGCTTTCTTT
>TRBJ2-3|once|TRBV5-6|TRBD2
CASSLDQREGRDTQYF
TGTGCCAGCAGCTTGGACCAGCGGGAGGGCCGCGATACGCAGTATTTT
>TRBJ1-1|.|TRBV4-3|.
CASSQDARTANTEAFF
TGCGCCAGCAGCCAAGATGCCCGGACAGCAAACACTGAAGCTTTCTTT
>TRBJ2-1|.|TRBV6-1|.
CASSVNSYNEQFF
TGTGCCAGCAGCGTAAACTCCTACAATGAGCAGTTCTTC
>TRBJ2-1|.|TRBV6-1|TRBD2
CASSEGVAGRSYNEQFF
TGTGCCAGCAGTGAGGGAGTAGCGGGTAGATCCTACAATGAGCAGTTCTTC
>TRBJ2-3|.|TRBV29-1|.
CSVGGGSSTDTQYF
TGCAGCGTGGGAGGGGGGTCCAGCACAGATACGCAGTATTTT
>TRBJ2-7|.|TRBV7-9|.
CASSLEGKSYEQYF
TGTGCCAGCAGCTTAGAGGGGAAGAGCTACGAGCAGTACTTC
>TRBJ2-5|.|TRBV2|TRBD2
CASRRGLAGGPQETQYF
TGTGCCAGCAGGCGGGGACTAGCGGGAGGGCCCCAAGAGACCCAGTACTTC
>TRBJ1-2|.|TRBV2|TRBD1
CASWRTGGRLIYGYTF
TGTGCCAGCTGGAGGACAGGGGGCCGTTTAATCTATGGCTACACCTTC
>TRBJ1-2|.|TRBV27|.
CASSLSGRVGVGYTF
TGTGCCAGCAGTTTATCGGGGAGGGTTGGGGTTGGCTACACCTTC
>TRBJ2-5|.|TRBV5-1|TRBD2
CASSYWTSETQYF
TGCGCCAGCAGCTACTGGACTAGCGAGACCCAGTACTTC
>TRBJ1-4|.|TRBV4-3|TRBD1
CASSQDSTGSGEKLFF
TGCGCCAGCAGCCAAGATTCGACAGGGTCGGGGGAAAAACTGTTTTTT
>TRBJ1-1|.|TRBV27|.
CASSSPTDMNTEAFF
TGTGCCAGCAGTTCCCCGACAGACATGAACACTGAAGCTTTCTTT
>TRBJ2-7|.|TRBV29-1|TRBD1
CSMATGGSYEQYF
TGCAGCATGGCCACAGGGGGCAGCTACGAGCAGTACTTC
>TRBJ2-7|.|TRBV19|.
CASAIEVGGYEQYF
TGTGCCAGTGCAATAGAGGTGGGAGGCTACGAGCAGTACTTC
>TRBJ1-4|.|TRBV7-8|.
CASSLTQGATNEKLFF
TGTGCCAGCAGCCTAACTCAGGGCGCAACTAATGAAAAACTGTTTTTT
>TRBJ1-1|.|TRBV12-5|TRBD1
CASGAGGQPNTEAFF
TGTGCTAGTGGGGCGGGGGGACAGCCGAACACTGAAGCTTTCTTT
>TRBJ2-1|once|TRBV7-2|.
CASSLISDREQFF
TGTGCCAGCAGCTTAATTTCGGACAGAGAGCAGTTCTTC
>TRBJ2-7|.|TRBV14|TRBD2
CASSQDSGSEQYF
TGTGCCAGCAGCCAAGATAGCGGGAGCGAGCAGTACTTC
>TRBJ2-7|.|TRBV28|TRBD1
CASSQTGFTYEQYF
TGTGCCAGCAGCCAGACAGGGTTCACCTACGAGCAGTACTTC
>TRBJ1-1|.|TRBV29-1|.
CSVYRSTRMNTEAFF
TGCAGCGTCTATCGGAGCACGCGAATGAACACTGAAGCTTTCTTT
>TRBJ2-7|.|TRBV7-9|.
CASSLGPGPEEQYF
TGTGCCAGCAGCTTAGGGCCGGGTCCAGAAGAGCAGTACTTC
>TRBJ1-1|.|TRBV9|.
CASSVGGGDTEAFF
TGTGCCAGCAGCGTAGGAGGGGGGGACACTGAAGCTTTCTTT
>TRBJ2-5|.|TRBV6-5|.
CASSYGSQETQYF
TGTGCCAGCAGTTACGGGAGTCAAGAGACCCAGTACTTC
>TRBJ2-3|.|TRBV5-4|TRBD2
CASSPELAGVSTDTQYF
TGTGCCAGCAGCCCCGAGCTAGCGGGGGTCAGCACAGATACGCAGTATTTT
>TRBJ1-2|.|TRBV7-8|.
CASSLGDRQWTNYGYTF
TGTGCCAGCAGCTTAGGAGACAGACAGTGGACTAACTATGGCTACACCTTC
>TRBJ2-3|.|TRBV27|.
CASSLYSGGSTDTQYF
TGTGCCAGCAGTTTATATTCGGGCGGGTCCACAGATACGCAGTATTTT
>TRBJ2-4|.|TRBV10-1|.
CASSERGTPSIQYF
TGCGCCAGCAGTGAGCGGGGGACCCCGTCCATTCAGTACTTC
>TRBJ2-1|.|TRBV6-6|TRBD2
CASSATSGVYNEQFF
TGTGCCAGCAGCGCAACTAGCGGGGTCTACAATGAGCAGTTCTTC
>TRBJ2-7|.|TRBV27|TRBD2
CASRGLAGGRKSYEQYF
TGTGCCAGCAGAGGACTAGCGGGAGGTAGGAAATCCTACGAGCAGTACTTC
>TRBJ1-1|.|TRBV30|.
CAGGRGRNTEAFF
TGTGCCGGAGGTCGGGGGAGGAACACTGAAGCTTTCTTT
>TRBJ2-5|.|TRBV11-3|TRBD1
CASSSDRVNIETQYF
TGTGCCAGCAGCTCGGACAGGGTAAACATTGAGACCCAGTACTTC
>TRBJ1-3|.|TRBV7-9|.
CASSLIDVSGNTIYF
TGTGCCAGCAGCTTGATAGATGTCTCTGGAAACACCATATATTTT
>TRBJ1-5|.|TRBV15|.
CATSRDTGSNQPQHF
TGTGCCACCAGCAGAGATACGGGGAGCAATCAGCCCCAGCATTTT
>TRBJ2-2|.|TRBV27|.
CASSFIQSGELFF
TGTGCCAGCAGCTTTATACAGTCCGGGGAGCTGTTTTTT
>TRBJ1-2|.|TRBV7-6|TRBD1
CASSRWGTEVYGYTF
TGTGCCAGCAGCAGATGGGGGACAGAGGTATATGGCTACACCTTC
>TRBJ2-1|.|TRBV10-3|TRBD2
CAISVAGPGDEQFF
TGTGCCATCAGCGTAGCGGGTCCGGGGGATGAGCAGTTCTTC
>TRBJ1-1|.|TRBV6-1|.
CASSEIHRTNTEAFF
TGTGCCAGCAGTGAGATTCACAGGACGAACACTGAAGCTTTCTTT
>TRBJ2-3|.|TRBV30|.
CAWLTGGDTQYF
TGTGCCTGGTTAACCGGAGGGGATACGCAGTATTTT
>TRBJ1-2|.|TRBV4-3|.
CASSQVDGINYGYTF
TGCGCCAGCAGCCAAGTTGACGGGATTAACTATGGCTACACCTTC
>TRBJ1-4|.|TRBV4-3|TRBD1
CASSQGTGSREKLFF
TGCGCCAGCAGCCAGGGGACAGGGTCCAGGGAAAAACTGTTTTTT
>TRBJ2-7|.|TRBV7-2|TRBD1
CASRGQGYEQYF
TGTGCCAGCAGGGGACAGGGCTACGAGCAGTACTTC
>TRBJ2-5|.|TRBV9|TRBD1
CASSGVDRLETQYF
TGTGCCAGCAGCGGGGTGGACAGGTTGGAGACCCAGTACTTC
>TRBJ2-1|.|TRBV7-9|.
CASSSTASSYNEQFF
TGTGCCAGCAGCTCAACTGCGAGCTCCTACAATGAGCAGTTCTTC
>TRBJ1-4|.|TRBV15|TRBD1
CATEGQGVATNEKLFF
TGTGCCACAGAGGGACAGGGTGTTGCAACTAATGAAAAACTGTTTTTT
>TRBJ1-5|.|TRBV19|.
CASSTQGYNQPQHF
TGTGCCAGTAGTACCCAGGGGTACAATCAGCCCCAGCATTTT
>TRBJ2-5|.|TRBV6-4|.
CASSPGQDQETQYF
TGTGCCAGCAGTCCCGGACAAGACCAAGAGACCCAGTACTTC
>TRBJ1-1|once|TRBV10-3|.
CANGGGDGNTEAFF
TGTGCCAACGGGGGTGGGGATGGGAACACTGAAGCTTTCTTT
>TRBJ2-5|.|TRBV7-9|TRBD1
CASSQTGFGETQYF
TGTGCCAGCAGCCAGACAGGGTTCGGAGAGACCCAGTACTTC
>TRBJ1-5|.|TRBV6-1|.
CASSEAAGDWPQHF
TGTGCCAGCAGTGAAGCGGCAGGGGATTGGCCCCAGCATTTT
>TRBJ1-1|.|TRBV4-2|.
CASTRGQHAFF
TGTGCCAGCACTCGCGGACAGCATGCTTTCTTT